This TCR beta chain is from a study of T-cell reconstitution after alpha-beta-depleted transplantation in children (dated by TCRdb to 2016 to 2018). Context from the whole study: The study quantitatively tracked T-cell immune reconstitution after TCRalphabeta/CD19-depleted allogeneic hematopoietic cell transplantation in children using TCR repertoire profiling.

General findings and caveats noted by the study authors: About two months after transplant, the apparently early recovery of alphabetaT-cell counts reportedly depended on just several hundred clones that had expanded rapidly and came from non-depleted graft cells. In some patients, high TCRbeta diversity at day 60 was attributed to recipient T cells and intrathymic progenitors that had survived conditioning. Over subsequent months, a decline in hyperexpanded clone frequencies was noted, and after one year, T-cell counts and TCRbeta diversity were mostly ascribed to newly produced T cells.

Including cysteine and phenylalanine, the CDR3 has 18 amino acids. Solely the CDR3 DNA is kept, with 54 bases framed from the first base. The germline V end is reduced by 4 bases and the J end by 5 bases; junction bases left unmatched: 17. For CDR1 and CDR2, the germline V gene lists SGHRS and YFSETQ. What the treatment or condition label conveys for this sample: allogeneic hematopoietic cell transplantation with graft depleted of TCRalphabeta T cells and CD19 B cells. The children who served as transplant recipients had been given grafts of TCRalphabeta/CD19-depleted allogeneic hematopoietic cells. About this clonotype: Its antigen remains undetermined. Base-call qualities are not available, and no considerably larger clone is one nucleotide away.

Libraries were constructed by PCR. This sample was sequenced with an Illumina HiSeq 2500. TCR library preparation used molecular barcoding, with unique molecular identifiers applied to normalize quantification of the TCRbeta repertoire. TCRdb cleaned the public reads at Q25 with fastp, built clones with MiXCR and kept in-frame beta chains. Records with the same CDR3 protein are collapsed into one entry carrying the most frequent genes and DNA. Here the sample has around 670,000 distinct CDR3 sequences; about an eighth occur a single time. The ten largest clonotypes hold 0.79% of the sample. This sample comprised PBMCs, obtained before TCRalphabeta/CD19-depleted stem cell transplant. The sequence derives from a girl aged 2-10 years with congenital amegakaryocytic thrombocytopenia, due to receive a stem cell transplant. The receptor chain draws on TRBV5-1 and TRBJ2-7, with TRBD2 identical over 11 junction bases. CDR3 reads: CASSPRTQLAGVYHEQYF. In nucleotides, the sequence is TGCGCCAGCAGCCCGCGCACGCAACTAGCGGGAGTCTACCACGAGCAGTACTTC.